Only a few counts were recorded for the clone carrying this TCR beta chain. What it binds is not known. The assay was immunoSEQ multiplex PCR, and TCRdb's table has in-frame clones only and misses some. The repertoire holds roughly 9,100 clones, about 82% seen once, with 45% in the top ten. These data are taken from a study of PD-1 blockade in classical Hodgkin lymphoma. Regarding time point: cycle 4 day 1 (C4D1), after 6 weeks of nivolumab. Each patient relapsed following autologous stem cell transplantation, and prior brentuximab vedotin exposure differed. Findings of the study overall: Compared with baseline, CD4+ but not CD8+ TCR diversity had risen significantly by C4D1.

The CDR3 loop spans 16 amino acids. The trim removed 7 bases at V and 3 bases at J, leaving 8 bases unmatched. Germline assignment: CDR1 SGHRS and CDR2 YFSETQ. The specimen was peripheral blood mononuclear cells (PBMCs), collected before the fourth cycle of nivolumab. This sequence originates from a human donor with classical Hodgkin lymphoma. The chain uses TRBV5-1 and TRBJ2-1, with TRBD2 matching over 12 bases. The CDR3 sequence is CASYPPGLAGYNEQFF. The CDR3 DNA sequence: TGCGCCAGCTACCCCCCGGGACTAGCGGGCTACAATGAGCAGTTCTTC.